This T cell receptor beta chain was captured in a study of blood T cell repertoires in COVID-19. Across the whole study: Some COVID-19 samples were acute and others convalescent; all came from the United States, Italy and Spain. PBMCs, B-cell-depleted T cells, or T cells provided the cDNA or gDNA that made up the material.

This CDR3 has 12 amino acids. V was cut by 4 bases and J by 9 bases, with 10 bases left in between. CDR1 is LGHDT and CDR2 is YNNKEL in the germline V gene (reference sequence). Per the study methods: Scientists estimated how many nucleated cells there were by amplifying reference gene primers. Sequenced by immunoSEQ multiplex PCR; TCRdb stores in-frame clones only, minus some. Clonal size and the V and J genes are those of that table, whereas D and trimming came from the DNA. The table includes about 150,000 clones, roughly 83% detected once. The chain is built from TRBV3-1 (or the pseudogene TRBV3-2) and TRBJ1-5; unclear D gene. This clonotype was obtained from a woman older than 75 with acute or convalescent COVID-19. The sequenced material came from peripheral blood. The CDR3 spells CASSLSRGPQHF. CDR3 nucleotides: TGTGCCAGCAGCCTTTCCCGCGGGCCCCAGCATTTT.